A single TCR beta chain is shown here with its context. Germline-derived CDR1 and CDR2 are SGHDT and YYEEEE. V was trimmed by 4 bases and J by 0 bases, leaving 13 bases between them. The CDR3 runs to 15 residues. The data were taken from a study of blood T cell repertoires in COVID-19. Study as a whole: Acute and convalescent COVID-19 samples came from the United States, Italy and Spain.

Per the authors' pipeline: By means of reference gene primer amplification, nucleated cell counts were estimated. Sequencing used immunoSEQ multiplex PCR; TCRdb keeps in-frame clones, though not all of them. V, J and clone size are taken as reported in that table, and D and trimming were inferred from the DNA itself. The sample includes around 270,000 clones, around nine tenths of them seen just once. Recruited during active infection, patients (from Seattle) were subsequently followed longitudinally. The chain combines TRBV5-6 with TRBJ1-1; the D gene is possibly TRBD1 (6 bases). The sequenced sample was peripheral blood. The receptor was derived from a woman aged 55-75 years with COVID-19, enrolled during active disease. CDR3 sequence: CASSPETGVNTEAFF. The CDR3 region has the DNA TGTGCCAGCAGCCCCGAGACAGGAGTGAACACTGAAGCTTTCTTT.